This T cell receptor (beta chain) came from a study of cytomegalovirus exposure and HLA in healthy donors. Amplification used 60 Vbeta primers and 13 Jbeta primers. Sequenced by immunoSEQ multiplex PCR; TCRdb stores in-frame clones only, minus some. This sample has roughly 180,000 clones, with around 80% found just once. Points on this clone: Its antigen is as yet unknown.

The CDR3 spans 18 residues. The germline V gene has CDR1 SGHVS and CDR2 FNYEAQ. The J segment lost 2 bases and the V segment lost 5 bases, leaving 12 bases of the junction unmatched. Overall study findings and caveats: It emerged from a later analysis that several of the most significant clusters appeared to be linked to common viral pathogens. In a later analysis, specific HLA alleles were associated with under 20,000 TCR beta sequences at a 0.05 false discovery rate.

This chain links TRBV7-6 with TRBJ2-3; 11 bases fit TRBD2. The TCR originated in a woman between 45 and 60 years old in good health and CMV-seropositive. The sequenced material came from PBMCs. The CDR3 DNA follows: TGTGCCAGCAGCCCCACACTCCTAGCGGGAGGAAACACAGATACGCAGTATTTT. It yields the protein CASSPTLLAGGNTDTQYF.